The 21 T cell receptor beta chains given below trace back to one sample, sequenced in a study of blood T cell repertoires in COVID-19. Libraries were prepared by immunoSEQ multiplex PCR; TCRdb keeps only in-frame clonotypes and omits some of them. The sample includes a few hundred thousand clones, approximately 90% seen only once; the top ten take 10% to 15%. The sequenced material came from peripheral blood. The receptors stem from a woman in her 50s with COVID-19, enrolled during active disease.

In the case of this clone: Other nucleotide sequences in the sample specify the same CDR3. This chain joins TRBV3-1 (or the pseudogene TRBV3-2) and TRBJ1-2; D not certain. Per germline, CDR1 LGHDT and CDR2 YNNKEL (reference sequence). Trimming cost V 1 base and J 8 bases, with 14 bases left between them. The CDR3 consists of 14 residues. CDR3 sequence reads: CASSQGVGGGGYTF. In DNA, the CDR3 is TGTGCCAGCAGCCAAGGAGTAGGAGGCGGAGGCTACACCTTC.

The J gene is TRBJ1-1, the V gene TRBV5-8, with a tentative D call TRBD1 (5 bases). V lost 7 bases to trimming and J lost 1 base, with 20 bases between them. CDR3 size: 16 residues. Germline CDR1 reads SGHTS; CDR2 reads YDEGEE. CDR3 nucleotide sequence: TGTGCCAGCGATACGTGGGCAGGGCTAGAGAACACTGAAGCTTTCTTT. Its protein product is CASDTWAGLENTEAFF.

Only one count was recorded for this clone. J is TRBJ2-2 and V is TRBV9; 11 bases line up with TRBD2. Germline CDR1 reads SGDLS; CDR2 reads YYNGEE. The CDR3 consists of 16 residues. The trim removed 2 bases at V and 4 bases at J, leaving 4 bases unmatched. The CDR3 DNA reads as TGTGCCAGCAGCGTTAGCGGGGGGGTAGGCACCGGGGAGCTGTTTTTT. Protein sequence: CASSVSGGVGTGELFF.

The V and J genes are TRBV5-1 and TRBJ2-3, with D possibly being TRBD2 (6 bases). V was pared by 4 bases and J by 1 base, with 10 bases between. The germline gives CDR1 SGHRS, CDR2 YFSETQ. The CDR3 is 14 residues long. CDR3: CASSPPGGTDTQYF. As DNA, the CDR3 is TGCGCCAGCAGCCCCCCGGGGGGCACAGATACGCAGTATTTT. Combining the CDR3 with reference TRBV5-1 and TRBJ2-3 gives the whole variable domain KAGVTQTPRYLIKTRGQQVTLSCSPISGHRSVSWYQQTPGQGLQFLFEYFSETQRNKGNFPGRFSGRQFSNSRSEMNVSTLELGDSALYLCASSPPGGTDTQYFGPGTRLTVL.

The chain links TRBV5-6 to TRBJ1-5; 11 bases match TRBD1. The V gene's germline CDR1 is SGHDT and CDR2 YYEEEE. J gave up 4 bases and V 2 bases, and 2 bases lay outside the gene matches. The CDR3 consists of 15 residues. CDR3 nucleotides: TGTGCCAGCAGCTTTGGGACAGGGGGGAATCAGCCCCAGCATTTT. Its translation is CASSFGTGGNQPQHF.

This chain joins TRBV29-1 and TRBJ2-7; 10 bases map to TRBD1. CDR1 is SQVTM and CDR2 is ANQGSEA in the germline V gene. The CDR3 totals 12 residues. Unmatched junction bases numbered 3, after V lost 6 bases and J lost 4 bases. This chain's CDR3 is CSVGQGEYEQYF. The CDR3 DNA reads TGCAGCGTCGGACAGGGGGAATACGAGCAGTACTTC.

The J gene is TRBJ1-4, the V gene TRBV27; D remains ambiguous. The V and J ends lost 3 bases and 5 bases respectively, with 13 bases between them. CDR3 length: 15 residues. Germline V gene sequence: CDR1 MNHEY, CDR2 SMNVEV (reference sequence). DNA for the CDR3: TGTGCCAGCAGTTTTCGCGAGCTCAAAAATGAAAAACTGTTTTTT. It is translated as CASSFRELKNEKLFF.

This sequence joins TRBV5-5 and TRBJ2-1; maybe TRBD2 (6 bases). The V end lost 6 bases, the J end lost 2 bases, and 24 bases lay between the germline ends. This CDR3 has 18 residues. Per the germline V gene, CDR1 is SGHKS and CDR2 is YYEKEE (reference sequence). The CDR3 bases are TGTGCCAGCACCTCCCGTTTACCGGGGGTGGGGCCCTACAATGAGCAGTTCTTC. It is translated as CASTSRLPGVGPYNEQFF.

The V gene is TRBV28, the J gene TRBJ1-6, with TRBD1 as a possible D gene (5 bases). Germline CDR1 reads MDHEN; CDR2 reads SYDVKM. Trimming cost V 11 bases and J 8 bases, with 13 bases left between them. The CDR3 loop spans 12 amino acids. CDR3 nucleotide sequence: TGTGCCGCCGGGGAGGGGTATTCACCCCTCCACTTT. Residues: CAAGEGYSPLHF.

The V call is TRBV20-1, the J call TRBJ2-1, with 7 bases identical to TRBD1. This CDR3 has 14 amino acids. From germline, CDR1 is DFQATT and CDR2 SNEGSKA (reference sequence). V lost 3 bases, J lost 6 bases, and 8 bases stayed unmatched. This CDR3 reads CSASRQGPRNEQFF. The DNA of the CDR3 is TGCAGTGCTAGTCGACAGGGCCCCCGCAATGAGCAGTTCTTC.

The chain links TRBV7-9 to TRBJ2-3; D might be TRBD2 (6 bases). Deletions cut 0 bases from V and 2 bases from J, with 18 bases between. Germline values: CDR1 SEHNR, CDR2 FQNEAQ (reference sequence). The length of the CDR3 is 18 residues. This CDR3 reads CASSLARGSGQLTDTQYF. DNA of the CDR3: TGTGCCAGCAGCTTAGCGCGAGGTAGCGGCCAACTCACAGATACGCAGTATTTT.

This chain uses TRBV11-2 with TRBJ2-2; TRBD1 is a possible D gene (6 bases). The CDR3 loop spans 14 amino acids. Trimming stripped 4 bases from V and 2 bases from J, with 8 bases between. Germline V gene lookup returns CDR1 SGHAT and CDR2 FQNNGV. CDR3 sequence: CASSSRGNTGELFF. The CDR3 nucleotides are TGTGCCAGCAGCTCCAGGGGAAACACCGGGGAGCTGTTTTTT.

The V gene is TRBV10-3, the J gene TRBJ1-4; 12 bases agree with TRBD1. V shed 0 bases, J shed 6 bases, and the junction held 8 bases outside the gene matches. Germline CDR1 ENHRY, CDR2 SYGVKD. CDR3 length: 18 amino acids. Here the CDR3 reads CAISESMGQGAPDEKLFF. CDR3 coding DNA: TGTGCCATCAGTGAGTCGATGGGACAGGGGGCGCCAGATGAAAAACTGTTTTTT.

This rearrangement joins TRBV2 to TRBJ2-7, with TRBD1 matching 9 bases. Unmatched junction bases numbered 12, after V lost 8 bases and J lost 7 bases. This CDR3 comprises 14 residues. Germline loops: CDR1 SNHLY, CDR2 FYNNEI. CDR3 nucleotide sequence: TGTGCCAGCCGTCCCGGACAGGGGTCGGGGGAGCAGTACTTC. This codes for CASRPGQGSGEQYF.

The chain is built from TRBV5-1 and TRBJ2-7; 7 bases agree with TRBD1. The germline gives CDR1 SGHRS, CDR2 YFSETQ. The trim removed 4 bases at V and 4 bases at J, leaving 8 bases unmatched. The CDR3 contains 14 residues. For the CDR3, the DNA is TGCGCCAGCAGCGAACAGGGGACGGGGTACGAGCAGTACTTC. It yields the protein CASSEQGTGYEQYF.

This sequence joins TRBV28 and TRBJ2-2; 7 positions match TRBD1. The V and J ends lost 6 bases and 0 bases, in that order; junction bases with no gene match: 7. The CDR3 is made up of 16 amino acids. Germline CDR1 reads MDHEN; CDR2 reads SYDVKM. The CDR3 reads CASSLTGSANTGELFF. The CDR3, as DNA: TGTGCCAGCAGCCTGACAGGGTCGGCGAACACCGGGGAGCTGTTTTTT.

The V and J genes are TRBV4-1 and TRBJ2-2, with TRBD1 as a possible D gene (6 bases). Trimming left V 4 bases short and J 4 bases short, with 19 bases between. The CDR3 covers 17 residues. Germline V CDR1 and CDR2: MGHRA, YSYEKL. The CDR3 nucleotides read TGCGCCAGCAGCCTACAGGGATCGGGTCTTGGCACCGGGGAGCTGTTTTTT. This sequence encodes CASSLQGSGLGTGELFF.

The V call is TRBV27, the J call TRBJ1-5; D is uncertain. CDR1 MNHEY and CDR2 SMNVEV come from the germline V gene (reference sequence). Trimming shortened V by 5 bases and J by 7 bases, and 12 bases separated the two germline ends. The CDR3 covers 13 residues. CDR3 region: CASSPLLLQPQHF. The CDR3 DNA is TGTGCCAGCAGTCCGCTACTACTACAGCCCCAGCATTTT.

The genes are TRBV20-1 and TRBJ1-2; maybe TRBD1 (5 bases). V lost 3 bases, J lost 8 bases, and 13 bases lay in between. Germline V gene data show CDR1 as DFQATT and CDR2 as SNEGSKA (reference sequence). CDR3 length equals 12 residues. The CDR3 DNA follows: TGCAGTGCTAGTATAGGGGTGGGCGGCTACACCTTC. Protein sequence: CSASIGVGGYTF.

This clone was counted a single time. V usage is TRBV10-3 and J usage is TRBJ2-7; 7 bases align to TRBD1. Germline values: CDR1 ENHRY, CDR2 SYGVKD. The V segment lost 8 bases and the J segment 0 bases; nucleotides outside the gene matches: 7. The CDR3 has 14 amino acids. The CDR3: CAIGMDRFSYEQYF. The CDR3 DNA follows: TGTGCCATCGGAATGGACAGGTTCTCCTACGAGCAGTACTTC.

The chain has TRBV27 and TRBJ2-7, with D maybe TRBD1 (5 bases). The CDR3 is made up of 12 amino acids. Germline CDR1 MNHEY, CDR2 SMNVEV (reference sequence). V dropped 6 bases and J dropped 5 bases, with 11 bases sitting between them. The CDR3 here is CASSPGMNEQYF. The CDR3 coding sequence is TGTGCCAGCAGCCCAGGGATGAACGAGCAGTACTTC.